This TCR beta chain emerged from a study of T cells after yellow fever vaccination. The study made its TCR cDNA through 5'RACE template switching. That step introduced a universal primer site along with UMIs. From the 5' RACE reads, TCRdb called clonotypes with MiXCR, one entry per CDR3 protein. The profile shows some 300,000 distinct CDR3 sequences, around a tenth of them singletons. Whole-study findings and limits: Most primary-vaccination clones reappeared after the booster (more than 95% CD4, roughly 90% CD8). Overall, a small share of clonotypes was seen in both CD4 and CD8 compartments. Any FACS-sorted repertoire could hold abundant clonotypes that contaminate it from the bulk population.

As regards this clonotype: The target antigen is unknown.

The CDR3 spans 14 residues. Trimming left V 6 bases short and J 6 bases short, with 18 bases between. Germline V lookup: CDR1 SEHNR, CDR2 FQNEAQ (reference sequence). The receptor comes from a man between 18 and 35 years old who received the YFV17D yellow fever vaccine. V usage is TRBV7-9 and J usage is TRBJ2-7, with D perhaps given as TRBD1 or TRBD2 (5 bases each). Source: CD4+ T cells sorted from PBMCs, taken 45 days after the yellow fever booster vaccination. The CDR3, as DNA: TGTGCCAGCAGTTTCATCGGGTGGGGACGCGAGCAGTACTTC. It encodes CASSFIGWGREQYF.